Detailed here is one T cell receptor (beta chain). Its antigen is currently not known. No base qualities exist here, and no much larger clone lies one base off it. This record comes from a study of cytomegalovirus exposure and HLA in healthy donors (dated by TCRdb to 2016 to 2017). At the level of the whole study: According to an earlier analysis of around 600 of the donors, some 170 million T cells yielded roughly 110 million unique TCR beta sequences and 276 Gb of sequence data. The number of donors typed differed by locus, with 629-630 for A, B, C, DRB1 and DQB1, around 520 for DQA1, 600 to 610 for DPA1, and around 450 for DPB1. Among the roughly 380 genotyped donors, approximately 82% belonged to the genetic ancestry cluster associated with self-reported Caucasian donors. An earlier analysis of roughly 580 of the donors used high-throughput TCR beta sequencing to judge whether each TCR beta V gene segment behaved as functional or pseudogenic. Across 300 to 400 genotyped donors of the cohort, an average of about 250,000 unique TCR beta nucleotide sequences per donor were sequenced, and 15% to 20% of those sequences were non-productive. Every repertoire in the discovery cohort had been generated on one and the same sequencing platform. The later analysis used no new phenotypic data to find candidate immune exposures, relying instead on TCR beta sequences and their occurrence across donors. Because of strong linkage in the cohort, roughly five DR-DQ haplotypes were treated as single units for association and clustering. High-throughput TCR immunosequencing, statistical association of individual TCRs with disease status, and machine learning were combined to predict cytomegalovirus infection status. An early release covering some 640 HLA-typed donors comprised about 300 gigabases of sequencing data and around 85 million unique TCR sequences. Donor age, sex, ethnicity and CMV serostatus were compiled together with the repertoire data. The study was designed to test whether signatures of past pathogen exposure could be identified by cataloging public T cell receptors. A later analysis re-examined previously published TCR beta repertoires from about 670 donors and added high-resolution HLA genotyping to investigate patterns of TCR occurrence. The T cell repertoires of about 700 subjects were profiled by immunosequencing and related to cytomegalovirus serostatus. In a later genetic analysis, genome-wide SNP genotypes for about three fifths of the roughly 670 donors were used, and that subset was treated as a discovery cohort. Both class I and class II loci were covered by HLA typing, at four-digit resolution. Along with the roughly 670-subject first cohort, a separate validation cohort of over a hundred different subjects was used. Study-level results and caveats: A later analysis associated about 18,000 TCR beta sequences with specific HLA alleles at a false discovery rate of 0.05. A later analysis found that HLA-associated TCR beta chains were more clonally expanded and had lower generation probabilities than equally common non-associated chains. Most TCR sequences were seen in very few donors, while some public TCRs were found in many individuals. The authors suggested that the approach could potentially be extended to other disease states and immunological phenotypes. Assigning TCR associations to individual alleles was difficult when HLA alleles, especially DR and DQ, strongly co-occurred. In a later genetic analysis, a missense DCLRE1C variant was associated with V-gene and J-gene trimming of TCR beta chains, and the association was replicated in an independent cohort. A later analysis found that TCR association rates varied across HLA loci, with DRB1 alleles showing the most associated TCRs and HLA-C alleles the fewest. In a later genetic analysis, fewer N-insertions in productive TCRs were reported among donors in an Asian-associated ancestry cluster than the roughly 700-donor mean. Cytomegalovirus status was reported to be diagnosed by the classifier with high specificity and sensitivity in both the original and validation cohorts. Some IMGT-functional V segments, including TRBV6-2 and TRBV6-3, could not be told apart with the 87-base-pair reads, so those segments were excluded. A later analysis found that most CMV-associated TCR beta chains appeared HLA-restricted, with HLA associations seemingly driven largely by CMV exposure. A further reported finding was that TCR beta sequences accurately predicted the HLA-A and HLA-B alleles for most subjects in the first cohort. Because HLA typing was unavailable for some donors at each locus, only the typed subset was used in association tests. The cohort was sequenced for TCR beta chains only, and without alpha or paired-chain data the features that could be detected were limited. The presence/absence analyses assumed that sequencing depth was roughly uniform across donors, and that assumption may not be true. Correlated functional status among segregating V segments might reflect linkage disequilibrium, but an unknown experimental factor could not be ruled out. Because counts were too low, seventeen rarely observed V segments, including chromosome 9 orphons, were left out of the earlier analysis of 587 of the donors. According to a later analysis, parvovirus B19, influenza, CMV and Epstein-Barr virus appeared linked to several top co-occurrence clusters. The study listed 150 to 200 TCR beta chains as associated with cytomegalovirus. In an earlier analysis of about 600 of the donors, most TCR beta V segments appeared in productive rearrangements about 87% or about 30% of the time, broadly matching IMGT annotations. A cluster of highly shared sequence variants was judged likely to represent a technical artifact of the sequencing pipeline. In vitro tests confirmed that a few of the cytomegalovirus-associated TCR beta chains recognize cytomegalovirus antigens. The only immune exposure information available for the cohort was CMV serostatus.

Libraries were prepared through the immunoSEQ multiplex PCR assay. For the multiplex PCR, a mixture combining 60 forward primers for TCR Vbeta segments and 13 reverse primers for TCR Jbeta segments was used. The CDR3 region of rearranged TCR beta genes was amplified from genomic DNA with a multiplex PCR assay. On the Illumina HiSeq System, the amplified TCR beta libraries were sequenced as 87-base-pair reads. From the authors' description of their analysis: A later analysis tallied 75 million to 85 million unique TCR beta chains across the 600 to 700 repertoires, and around 10 million of those chains were shared by two or more donors. A nearest-neighbor algorithm error-corrected the raw reads and collapsed the reads into unique sequences, merging closely related sequences to remove PCR and sequencing errors. CDR3 sequences were aligned to IMGT reference sequences to assign V, D and J gene segments. For a sequence to be retained, a match of at least six nucleotides was required to both a V gene segment and a J gene segment. Rearrangements were classified as productive when the CDR3 lacked stop codons and remained in frame with V and J, and all other rearrangements were classified as non-productive. Following IMGT convention, CDR3 was defined as the stretch from the second conserved V-encoded cysteine up to the conserved J-encoded phenylalanine. The earlier analysis of around 640 of the donors excluded sequences that lacked an unambiguous match to a single V gene segment. In an earlier analysis of several hundred of the donors, V segments were called functional above 56.7% productive rearrangements and were called segregating when the between-donor standard deviation exceeded 5%. A statistical classification framework was built for diagnosing cytomegalovirus status from the catalog of TCR beta chain sequences. In a later analysis, V and J genes were assigned by comparing TCR nucleotide sequences against IMGT/GENE-DB human TR gene sequences. The TCRdist pipeline was used in a later analysis to assign CDR3 sequences and most-parsimonious VDJ recombination scenarios. In a later analysis, each TCR beta chain was defined by its CDR3 amino acid sequence together with its V-gene family, and reads without a unique V-gene family were excluded. As a way to deal with suspected cross-contamination and a sequencing artifact, a later analysis dropped hundreds of nucleotide sequences that were highly shared and had low generation probability. In a later analysis, a clonal expansion index for each public chain was calculated from normalized within-repertoire ranks of inferred template counts. In a later analysis, generation probabilities were computed using a VDJ recombination model fitted to out-of-frame rearrangements, and the results were checked against IGoR. In a later analysis, hypergeometric tests were used to score TCR-TCR, TCR-HLA and TCR-CMV co-occurrence, with a repertoire-size bias correction applied to TCR pairs. A later analysis estimated false discovery rates by permuting HLA or CMV assignments 20 times. In a later analysis, co-occurring TCRs were grouped using DBSCAN, with TCRdist sequence similarity added in when clustering inside HLA-allele-positive subsets. Repertoires with fewer than 30,000 or more than 120,000 public chains were left out of co-occurrence clustering, as were about five repertoires with anomalous nucleotide sharing. TCRdb took this table from immuneACCESS and kept in-frame rearrangements with V and J called. Such tables lack part of the clones; where checked against another copy, unresolved V genes explain under half of the gap, and the rest is unexplained. V and J calls and clone size follow that table, whereas D and trimming were derived from the DNA. The sample table shows about 160,000 clones, and 70% to 90% are seen once. Jointly, the top ten make up less than 2.5% of the sample.

The cohort comprised under 700 healthy bone marrow donors. At the time of sampling, every cohort member was nominally healthy, though immune exposures that went unrecorded were likely present. The donor tested CMV seropositive, placing the donor among the 290 or so seropositive members of the cohort. A peripheral blood sample was collected from each donor, and TCR beta sequencing was performed on peripheral blood mononuclear cells. The Qiagen DNeasy Blood Extraction Kit was used to extract genomic DNA from the blood cell samples. The germline V gene (reference sequence) gives CDR1 as MNHNY and CDR2 as SVGAGI. V lost 10 bases and J lost 1 base, and the count of bases not matched to a germline gene is 6. Reading from cysteine to phenylalanine, the CDR3 counts 14 amino acids. Only the CDR3 part of the read is kept: 42 bases, read in frame from the first base.

The origin of this receptor is a man aged 18 to 30 in good health and CMV-seropositive. Recombination connected TRBV6-6 to TRBJ2-1; TRBD2 lines up with 8 middle nucleotides. The sequenced sample consisted of PBMCs. The CDR3 region reads CATSAGASYNEQFF. The sequenced DNA is TGTGCCACCTCAGCGGGGGCTTCCTACAATGAGCAGTTCTTC.